The rows below give T cell receptor beta chains drawn from one sample of a study of technical replicates of blood from several donors. Clones were sequenced by immunoSEQ multiplex PCR, and TCRdb holds only the in-frame ones, with some missing. The table records around 80,000 clones, roughly 94% of them present only once. The sample was T cells isolated from PBMCs. These receptors were taken from a human donor in good health. Both conserved end residues are part of each CDR3. The D gene is left open where the match is weak.

D | J | V | CDR3
NA | TRBJ2-7 | TRBV2 | CASWSYPYEQYF
NA | TRBJ1-4 | TRBV10-1 | CASSGDISTNEKLFF
NA | TRBJ2-1 | TRBV7-8 | CASSLKRVGWNEQFF
TRBD1 | TRBJ2-1 | TRBV18 | CASSSGTGNDMYNEQFF
NA | TRBJ1-1 | TRBV20-1 | CSVGSNTEAFF
TRBD2 | TRBJ2-1 | TRBV30 | CAYNKREIDNEQFF
NA | TRBJ2-7 | TRBV6-1 | CASTSTVSYEQYF
NA | TRBJ1-1 | TRBV5-1 | CASSGAGDTEAFF
NA | TRBJ1-3 | TRBV29-1 | CSVVSENTIYF
TRBD2 | TRBJ2-1 | TRBV7-9 | CASSPSGSSGNEQFF
TRBD1 | TRBJ1-2 | TRBV19 | CASTEDRVGGYTF
NA | TRBJ1-1 | TRBV7-9 | CASSFGSGRGDTEAFF
NA | TRBJ1-2 | TRBV6-1 | CASSETTDSGYTF
TRBD1 | TRBJ1-3 | TRBV7-9 | CASSLETGGSSGNTIYF
NA | TRBJ1-1 | TRBV27 | CASSLGPRIGSEAFF
TRBD1 | TRBJ1-3 | TRBV6-5 | CASSITGGGNTIYF
TRBD1 | TRBJ2-5 | TRBV28 | CASRPPRQGAPETQYF
TRBD2 | TRBJ2-2 | TRBV5-4 | CASSSLKGAGGPPGELFF
NA | TRBJ2-5 | TRBV6-1 | CASSAGRGRVEETQYF
TRBD2 | TRBJ2-7 | TRBV4-1 | CASSQVLREGSFCEQYF
NA | TRBJ2-7 | TRBV15 | CATSRETESYEQYF
TRBD2 | TRBJ2-4 | TRBV7-8 | CASSLGSSGNYIQYF
NA | TRBJ1-1 | TRBV28 | CASRLIPSTEAFFGSFF
NA | TRBJ1-2 | TRBV7-3 | CASSLNRGGYGYTF
TRBD1 | TRBJ2-1 | TRBV5-1 | CASSLGQGYNEQFF
NA | TRBJ2-2 | TRBV7-8 | CASSPEFGVGELFF
NA | TRBJ2-2 | TRBV5-1 | CASSSGLAANTGELFF
NA | TRBJ2-7 | TRBV19 | CASGGAETYEQYF